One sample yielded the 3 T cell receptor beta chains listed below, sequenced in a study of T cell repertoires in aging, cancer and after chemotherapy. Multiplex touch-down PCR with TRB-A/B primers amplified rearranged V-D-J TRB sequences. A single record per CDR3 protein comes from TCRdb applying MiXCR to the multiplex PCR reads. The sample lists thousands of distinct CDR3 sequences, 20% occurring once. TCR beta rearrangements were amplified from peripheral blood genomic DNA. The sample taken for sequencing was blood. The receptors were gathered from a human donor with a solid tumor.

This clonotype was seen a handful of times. This CDR3 reads CASSVQGGEQYF. The CDR3 nucleotides are TGTGCCAGCAGCGTACAGGGAGGCGAGCAGTACTTC. The V call is TRBV9, the J call TRBJ2-7; TRBD2 might be the D (6 bases). V lost 1 base to trimming and J lost 6 bases, with 8 bases between them. Per germline, CDR1 SGDLS and CDR2 YYNGEE. This CDR3 has 12 amino acids.

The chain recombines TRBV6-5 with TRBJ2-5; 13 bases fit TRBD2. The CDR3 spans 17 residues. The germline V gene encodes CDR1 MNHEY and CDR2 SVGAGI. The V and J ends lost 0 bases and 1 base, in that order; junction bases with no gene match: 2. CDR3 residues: CASSYSGLAGLQETQYF. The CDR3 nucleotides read TGTGCCAGCAGTTACTCGGGACTAGCGGGGCTCCAAGAGACCCAGTACTTC.

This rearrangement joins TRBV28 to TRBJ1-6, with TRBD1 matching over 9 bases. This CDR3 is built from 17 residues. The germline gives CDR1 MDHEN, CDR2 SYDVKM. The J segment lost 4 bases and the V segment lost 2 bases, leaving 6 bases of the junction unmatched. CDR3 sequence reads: CASSLGDRADYNSPLHF. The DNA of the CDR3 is TGTGCCAGCAGTTTAGGGGACAGGGCAGATTATAATTCACCCCTCCACTTT.